A selection of T cell receptor beta chains follows, all from one sample in a study of blood T cell repertoires in COVID-19. Repertoires were generated with immunoSEQ multiplex PCR, while TCRdb's copy carries only in-frame clones and drops some. The sample shows under 60,000 clones, around three quarters of them seen only once. The sequencing sample was made of peripheral blood. These receptors were collected from a man between 65 and 80 years old with acute or convalescent COVID-19. The CDR3 runs from the conserved cysteine through the conserved F or W. D genes are given only for firm matches. The size of a clone is reported for some rows only, either as once, few or many, or as a class for expanded clones.

TRBV3-1/TRBV3-2,TRBJ2-3,TRBD1,-,TGTGCCAGCAGTCCCAAAATCAAAATCACAGGGGTAACAGATACGCAGTATTTT,CASSPKIKITGVTDTQYF
TRBV19,TRBJ1-2,TRBD1,-,TGTGCCAGTAACCTGCCCGGGACAGGGGTCTATGGCTACACCTTC,CASNLPGTGVYGYTF
TRBV5-6,TRBJ1-3,-,-,TGTGCCAGCAGCTCGTACAGCTTGATTACAGTCTCTGGAAACACCATATATTTT,CASSSYSLITVSGNTIYF
TRBV14,TRBJ2-1,-,-,TGTGCCAGCAGCCAAGATGAGCTTGAGATCTTCTTC,CASSQDELEIFF
TRBV7-3,TRBJ2-7,-,-,TGTGCCAGCAGCTTTTACGGCGGCCCCTACGAGCAGTACTTC,CASSFYGGPYEQYF
TRBV28,TRBJ1-3,-,-,TGTGCCAGCAGTTTATACCAGGGCAGCTCTGGAAACACCATATATTTT,CASSLYQGSSGNTIYF
TRBV28,TRBJ2-5,-,few,TGTGCCAGCGGCACGCAGGGCCCGATGGCCCGACGGGAGACCCAGTACTTC,CASGTQGPMARRETQYF
TRBV7-3,TRBJ2-1,TRBD2,-,TGTGCCAGCAGCCCCCGTTTAGCGGGAAGAAATGAGCAGTTCTTC,CASSPRLAGRNEQFF
TRBV10-3,TRBJ2-7,TRBD2,once,TGTGCCACCGGCGGGAGCTCCTACGAGCAGTACTTC,CATGGSSYEQYF
TRBV2,TRBJ1-5,-,-,TGTGCCAGCAGTGGACAGGGCAATCAGCCCCAGCATTTT,CASSGQGNQPQHF
TRBV27,TRBJ2-2,TRBD2,-,TGTGCCAGCAGTTCCGGGACTAGCAACCCCGGGGAGCTGTTTTTT,CASSSGTSNPGELFF
TRBV27,TRBJ2-1,TRBD2,-,TGTGCCAGCAGTTTGAGGGCGGGAGGGCCTAATGAGCAGTTCTTC,CASSLRAGGPNEQFF
TRBV19,TRBJ2-7,-,-,TGTGCCAGTAGTACTTTGCCTAGCGTCTCCTACGAGCAGTACTTC,CASSTLPSVSYEQYF
TRBV6-8,TRBJ2-4,TRBD2,-,TGTGCCAGCAGTCGACTAGCGGGTGCTAAAAACATTCAGTACTTC,CASSRLAGAKNIQYF
TRBV24-1,TRBJ2-5,TRBD2,-,TGTGCCACCAGTGACCCGACTAGCGGAGAGCAAGAGACCCAGTACTTC,CATSDPTSGEQETQYF
TRBV7-9,TRBJ2-7,-,-,TGTGCCAGCAGCCCCCAGGGAGGTGGCCCCTACGAGCAGTACTTC,CASSPQGGGPYEQYF
TRBV5-1,TRBJ2-2,TRBD2,-,TGCGCCAGCAGCCCCGGGGGGGCTAGCACCGGGGAGCTGTTTTTT,CASSPGGASTGELFF
TRBV24-1,TRBJ2-5,TRBD2,-,TGTGCCACCAGTGATGTAAAAGCTAGCGGCCGATTCCAAGAGACCCAGTACTTC,CATSDVKASGRFQETQYF
TRBV5-1,TRBJ2-3,-,-,TGCGCCAGCAGCAGATCTAGTTCGACGGATACGCAGTATTTT,CASSRSSSTDTQYF
TRBV6-5,TRBJ1-2,-,-,TGTGCCAGCACCAACGGACACCTTGGCTACACCTTC,CASTNGHLGYTF
TRBV11-3,TRBJ2-7,TRBD1,once,TGTGCCAGCAGCTTAGGACAGGGAAGGGCCTACGAGCAGTACTTC,CASSLGQGRAYEQYF
TRBV7-4,TRBJ2-7,-,once,TGTGCCAGCGGGCAGGCGGGAAGCTACGAGCAGTACTTC,CASGQAGSYEQYF
TRBV7-2,TRBJ1-5,-,-,TGTGCCAGCAGCTTATTATATCAGCCCCAGCATTTT,CASSLLYQPQHF
TRBV6-5,TRBJ1-2,-,-,TGTGCCAGCGGGGAAAACAGGGTTTCCTATGGCTACACCTTC,CASGENRVSYGYTF
TRBV5-5,TRBJ2-7,TRBD1,-,TGTGCCAGCAGCCCAGAAGGACAGGGCCTCTACGAGCAGTACTTC,CASSPEGQGLYEQYF
TRBV18,TRBJ2-3,-,once,TGTGCCAGCTCACGCCGAGGAGAAGGGGATCTTACGCAGTATTTT,CASSRRGEGDLTQYF
TRBV10-2,TRBJ2-6,-,-,TGCGCCAGCAGTGATGGAGACTCTGGGGCCAACGTCCTGACTTTC,CASSDGDSGANVLTF
TRBV30,TRBJ1-2,TRBD1,-,TGTGCCTATACAGGGGGGGGAGGCTACACCTTC,CAYTGGGGYTF
TRBV7-3,TRBJ2-3,TRBD2,-,TGTGCCAGCAGCCAGGGACTAGCGGGAGGGCCTATTAGTCCAGATACGCAGTATTTT,CASSQGLAGGPISPDTQYF
TRBV5-1,TRBJ2-5,-,-,TGCGCCAGCAGGGCAGGGGCTGAGACCCAGTACTTC,CASRAGAETQYF
TRBV7-6,TRBJ2-1,TRBD2,-,TGTGCCAGCAGCCTAGGACTAGCCAACTACAATGAGCAGTTCTTC,CASSLGLANYNEQFF
TRBV6-6,TRBJ2-3,TRBD2,-,TGTGCCAGCAGTTACAGGCTAGCGGGGGGCACAGATACGCAGTATTTT,CASSYRLAGGTDTQYF
TRBV28,TRBJ2-3,TRBD2,medium-sized,TGTGCCAGCAGTTTCTTAGGTGCGGGAGCTAGCACAGATACGCAGTATTTT,CASSFLGAGASTDTQYF
TRBV19,TRBJ2-5,-,-,TGTGCCAGTAGTATAGGGTCGCTAACCCAAGAGACCCAGTACTTC,CASSIGSLTQETQYF
TRBV6-1,TRBJ2-2,TRBD2,-,TGTGCCAGCAGTGAGGGGCTAGCGGAGAACACCGGGGAGCTGTTTTTT,CASSEGLAENTGELFF
TRBV11-3,TRBJ2-7,-,once,TGTGCCAGCAGCCCAATATCAGGGCGGACGACCTACGAGCAGTACTTC,CASSPISGRTTYEQYF
TRBV5-6,TRBJ2-7,-,-,TGTGCCAGCAGCTTGGAGGCGGGATATCGAACCTACGAGCAGTACTTC,CASSLEAGYRTYEQYF
TRBV5-1,TRBJ2-3,TRBD2,-,TGCGCCAGCAGCACCCTGGGACTACAGTATTTT,CASSTLGLQYF
TRBV5-1,TRBJ1-2,TRBD1,once,TGCGCCAGCAGCGTCTCAGGGGGCGTCGGCTATGGCTACACCTTC,CASSVSGGVGYGYTF
TRBV30,TRBJ1-5,-,-,TGTGCCTGGAGTCCCGAGCGGAGTCAGCCCCAGCATTTT,CAWSPERSQPQHF
TRBV29-1,TRBJ1-1,-,medium-sized,TGCAGCGTTATACGGTTCGTAAACACTGAAGCTTTCTTT,CSVIRFVNTEAFF
TRBV27,TRBJ2-2,TRBD1,-,TGTGCCAGCAGTCCCGGGACAGGGTTTAGCACCGGGGAGCTGTTTTTT,CASSPGTGFSTGELFF
TRBV5-1,TRBJ1-3,-,-,TGCGCCAACAGCTCAGCAAATTCGGGCTCTGGAAACACCATATATTTT,CANSSANSGSGNTIYF
TRBV19,TRBJ1-5,TRBD1,few,TGTGCCAGTAGTGAGGACAGGGCCCAGCCCCAGCATTTT,CASSEDRAQPQHF
TRBV5-1,TRBJ1-2,TRBD1,few,TGCGCCAGCAGCTGGGGGACAGGGGATGGCTACACCTTC,CASSWGTGDGYTF
TRBV2,TRBJ2-5,-,-,TGTGCCAGCTCGACAGACTTTGGGGAGACCCAGTACTTC,CASSTDFGETQYF
TRBV4-1,TRBJ1-6,-,-,TGCGCCAGCAGCCAAGGCGGAGGTTCTTATAATTCACCCCTCCACTTT,CASSQGGGSYNSPLHF
TRBV4-2,TRBJ2-1,-,-,TGTGCCAGCAGCCAAGTATCAGGGGATCCCTACAATGAGCAGTTCTTC,CASSQVSGDPYNEQFF